The 2 T cell receptor beta chains reported below all come from one sample, sequenced in a study of OX40 agonist ivuxolimab in advanced cancers. Produced via immunoSEQ multiplex PCR; TCRdb's table is partial and in-frame only. Among about 7,200 clones, about 74% were seen once, and the ten largest hold just under 25%. Here the sequenced sample was CD4+ or CD8+ T cells sorted from blood, taken in a trial of the OX40 agonist ivuxolimab. The receptor set was obtained from an adult with an advanced solid tumor such as melanoma, head and neck, liver or kidney cancer.

This chain uses TRBV6-5 with TRBJ2-3, with D possibly called TRBD1 or TRBD2 (5 bases each). V was shortened by 5 bases and J by 9 bases, with 12 bases between the two germline ends. The CDR3 runs 12 residues. Germline loops: CDR1 MNHEY, CDR2 SVGAGI. The CDR3 bases are TGTGCCAGCAGTCAAGAGGGGATCACGCAGTATTTT. Its translation: CASSQEGITQYF.

This clone was observed a few times. This sequence joins TRBV6-5 and TRBJ2-7; D gene unclear. This CDR3 comprises 15 residues. The germline CDR1 and CDR2 sequences are MNHEY and SVGAGI. The V gene lost 6 bases and the J gene lost 0 bases, with 15 bases spanning the gap. CDR3 sequence: CASSASPTASYEQYF. The CDR3 nucleotides are TGTGCCAGCAGCGCTTCCCCGACCGCCTCCTACGAGCAGTACTTC.